This T cell receptor (beta chain) was sequenced for a study of shared clonotypes between healthy human individuals. CDR1 is MNHNS, CDR2 SASEGT, per germline. The CDR3 loop spans 15 amino acids. V dropped 4 bases and J dropped 7; count of bases not matched to a gene: 8. TCRdb's table, derived via immunoSEQ multiplex PCR, lists solely in-frame clones and lacks some. This table has hundreds of thousands of clones, around 96% appearing once. V usage is TRBV6-1 and J usage is TRBJ2-2; 8 bases are a match to TRBD1. Material for sequencing was naive CD4+ T cells sorted from blood. Subset defined: CD45RA+ positively selected. The receptor was isolated from a young woman in good health. The CDR3 coding sequence is TGTGCCAGCAGTGCCAGACAGGGGCAGCACGGGGAGCTGTTTTTT. It is translated as CASSARQGQHGELFF.